This T cell receptor (beta chain) was observed in a study of blood T cell repertoires in COVID-19. Original processing notes: Estimates of nucleated cell counts were drawn from the amplification of reference gene primers. Only in-frame clones appear in the TCRdb table, and some are missing; sequencing was by immunoSEQ multiplex PCR. V, J and clone size were drawn from that table, and D and trimming were deduced from the DNA. The data contain roughly 400,000 clones, 70% to 90% of them singletons. Individuals aged roughly 18 to 95 years were recruited from 20 to 25 US areas. Cohorts were based on clinical histories the participants reported. Exposed participants encountered a COVID-19 case during the 2 weeks preceding study entry. CDR1 and CDR2 (germline): SNHLY, FYNNEI. Deletions cut 5 bases from V and 0 bases from J, with 14 bases between. This CDR3 region has 17 residues. This clone was detected a few times.

The clonotype comes from a woman aged 18-29 years who had been exposed to COVID-19. The sequenced sample consisted of PBMCs or T cells enriched from blood (not recorded which). The chain recombines TRBV2 with TRBJ2-6, with D possibly TRBD1 on 6 matching bases. The CDR3: CASSSWTATSGANVLTF. The CDR3 DNA is TGTGCCAGCAGTTCCTGGACAGCGACCTCTGGGGCCAACGTCCTGACTTTC.